Reported below is one T cell receptor (beta chain). Its antigen is not identified. The sample comes from a study of T-cell memory formation after mild COVID-19. Notes on the study in general: Cross-reactive memory apparently joined, as some responding clones appeared in pre-infection memory.

The length of the CDR3 is 15 residues. With V trimmed by 2 bases and J by 3 bases, 7 bases remained unmatched. From germline, CDR1 is GTSNPN and CDR2 SVGIG (reference sequence). From the 5' RACE reads, TCRdb called clonotypes with MiXCR, one entry per CDR3 protein. The sample has hundreds of thousands of distinct CDR3 sequences; 28% are singletons. This rearrangement joins TRBV30 to TRBJ2-5; 9 bases map to TRBD2. The TCR was taken from an adult woman who had mild COVID-19 (a few samples of this study predate the infection). Cell type and time point are not known. The sequenced sample consisted of PBMCs or a T cell subset sorted from them (not recorded which). The chain's CDR3 is CAWSSQRGAEETQYF. CDR3 sequence (DNA): TGTGCCTGGAGTAGCCAGCGGGGGGCCGAAGAGACCCAGTACTTC.